This T cell receptor (beta chain) was found in a study of shared clonotypes between healthy human individuals. Across the whole study: In total, the donors were a couple of women and a few men aged 18 to 49.

Naive CD8 isolation took CD45RO-negative cells positively selected for CCR7 and excluded terminally differentiated effector memory CD45RA+ cells. CDR3 length equals 13 residues. In germline, CDR1 is LGHNT, CDR2 FRNRAP. V was shortened by 4 bases and J by 5 bases, with 9 bases between the two germline ends. Some 28,000 T cell genomes (approximately 0.2 ug DNA) went into each sorted-subset replicate. Clones were read by immunoSEQ multiplex PCR, and TCRdb kept only the in-frame ones, dropping some. The sample contains about 2.1 million clones, about 94% of which appear only once. The origin of this receptor is a young man in good health. Some clones in this sample may be carry-over from other donors' samples. The sequencing input was naive CD8+ T cells from PBMCs. The chain is built from TRBV12-5 and TRBJ2-1; TRBD1 might be the D (6 bases). The CDR3 sequence is CASGSTGNNEQFF. For the CDR3, the DNA is TGTGCTAGTGGTTCCACAGGGAACAATGAGCAGTTCTTC.